These 16 T cell receptor beta chains were all obtained from the same sample, sequenced in a study of blood T cell repertoires in COVID-19 (dated by TCRdb to the early 2020s). The method was the immunoSEQ multiplex PCR assay. TCRdb provides this immuneACCESS table in a form limited to in-frame rearrangements. Some clones are lacking; in checked studies, under half of them reflect an unresolved V gene, and why the rest are absent is not known. This sample comprises 300,000 to 450,000 clones, around 90% of them detected only once. The ten largest clones represent less than 3.5% of the sample. Sequencing was done on a sample of peripheral blood. The receptors derive from a woman in her twenties or thirties with COVID-19, enrolled during active disease.

This clone has just one count. The V call is TRBV5-8, the J call TRBJ1-2; 8 bases are shared with TRBD1. Losses at the gene ends were 0 bases for V and 9 bases for J; bases not matched to a gene: 13. The CDR3 runs to 16 residues. The V gene's germline CDR1 is SGHTS and CDR2 YDEGEE. The CDR3 reads CASSLGGTGPRFRYTF. The CDR3 DNA follows: TGTGCCAGCAGCTTGGGGGGGACAGGCCCAAGGTTTCGCTACACCTTC.

The chain is built from TRBV28 and TRBJ1-3, with D uncertain. Looked up from germline, CDR1 is MDHEN and CDR2 is SYDVKM. Trimming removed 6 bases from V and 12 bases from J, with 12 bases in between. The CDR3 length is 11 residues. CDR3 loop: CASRTPSGIYF. In DNA form, the CDR3 reads TGTGCCAGCAGAACTCCGTCTGGCATATATTTT. Supplemented by reference TRBV28 and TRBJ1-3, the full variable domain reads DVKVTQSSRYLVKRTGEKVFLECVQDMDHENMFWYRQDPGLGLRLIYFSYDVKMKEKGDIPEGYSVSREKKERFSLILESASTNQTSMYLCASRTPSGIYFGEGSWLTVV.

This clone was detected only a few times. The chain recombines TRBV5-5 with TRBJ2-5; TRBD1 agrees at 8 bases. Germline values: CDR1 SGHKS, CDR2 YYEKEE (reference sequence). This CDR3 spans 14 amino acids. Trimming took 4 bases from V and 4 from J; bases not matched to a gene: 6. The CDR3 nucleotides read TGTGCCAGCAGCCCTAACCAGGGGGCAGAGACCCAGTACTTC. Amino acids: CASSPNQGAETQYF.

This clone was seen a few times. V usage is TRBV27 and J usage is TRBJ1-4; D is uncertain. Germline CDR1 and CDR2: MNHEY and SMNVEV (reference sequence). Trimming removed 6 bases from V and 3 bases from J, with 14 bases in between. The CDR3 length is 15 residues. The CDR3 here is CASSPQEAANEKLFF. CDR3 bases: TGTGCCAGCAGCCCGCAGGAGGCGGCTAATGAAAAACTGTTTTTT.

The chain recombines TRBV4-3 with TRBJ2-1, with TRBD2 as a possible D gene (5 bases). Germline loops: CDR1 LGHNA, CDR2 YSLEER. The V gene lost 3 bases and the J gene lost 10 bases, with 22 bases spanning the gap. The CDR3 spans 16 residues. The CDR3 bases are TGCGCCAGCAGCCAGGGCTCCGGGGTGGCGATGGGCGAGCAGTTCTTC. It codes for CASSQGSGVAMGEQFF.

V is TRBV24-1 and J is TRBJ2-3; 7 positions match TRBD1. The length of the CDR3 is 17 residues. Germline CDR1 is KGHDR and CDR2 is SFDVKD. Unmatched junction bases numbered 10, after V lost 3 bases and J lost 2 bases. The CDR3 reads CATSDGDSRTVTDTQYF. The CDR3, as DNA: TGTGCCACCAGTGATGGGGACAGCCGAACGGTCACAGATACGCAGTATTTT.

This chain uses TRBV15 with TRBJ1-2; TRBD1 might be the D (6 bases). Germline V gene sequence: CDR1 LNHNV, CDR2 YYDKDF (reference sequence). CDR3 length: 12 residues. V shed 4 bases and J shed 8 bases, with 11 bases lying between them. The CDR3 reads CATSTGAGGYTF. Written as DNA, the CDR3 is TGTGCCACCAGCACAGGGGCTGGGGGCTACACCTTC.

The chain joins TRBV11-3 to TRBJ2-5; D gene uncertain. The CDR3 runs 11 residues. Germline loops: CDR1 SGHNT, CDR2 YENEEA. Trimming cost V 1 base and J 7 bases, with 4 bases left between them. The CDR3 coding sequence is TGTGCCAGCAGCTTAGGGAGGACCCAGTACTTC. The encoded protein is CASSLGRTQYF.

V usage is TRBV24-1 and J usage is TRBJ1-4, with unresolved D. The CDR3 has 13 amino acids. Germline V gives CDR1 KGHDR, CDR2 SFDVKD. The V and J ends lost 2 bases and 7 bases respectively, with 7 bases between them. CDR3 DNA: TGTGCCACCAGTGATTGGCTCTTTGAAAAACTGTTTTTT. Protein product: CATSDWLFEKLFF.

This clone was found once. The rearrangement links TRBV9 to TRBJ2-2; D is uncertain. Germline assignment: CDR1 SGDLS and CDR2 YYNGEE. V was shortened by 3 bases and J by 5 bases, with 14 bases between the two germline ends. CDR3 size: 15 residues. The CDR3 DNA follows: TGTGCCAGCAGCGCGCCTCCCCCCGGGACCGGGGAGCTGTTTTTT. Amino acid sequence: CASSAPPPGTGELFF.

This chain links TRBV10-3 with TRBJ1-6; TRBD1 matches 7 bases. Trimming at V came to 4 bases and at J to 9 bases, leaving 6 bases not matched to a gene. Germline V CDR1 and CDR2: ENHRY, SYGVKD. The length of the CDR3 is 14 residues. CDR3 DNA sequence: TGTGCCATCAGTGGAGACAGGGCGGGTTCACCCCTCCACTTT. Translated, it gives CAISGDRAGSPLHF.

The chain carries TRBV28 and TRBJ2-5; tentatively, D is TRBD1 (5 bases). Germline V gene data show CDR1 as MDHEN and CDR2 as SYDVKM. Trimming shortened V by 7 bases and J by 3 bases, and 15 bases separated the two germline ends. There are 14 residues in the CDR3. The CDR3: CASTIQGIEETQYF. The CDR3 DNA reads TGTGCCAGCACAATTCAGGGAATAGAAGAGACCCAGTACTTC. Drawing the rest from reference TRBV28 and TRBJ2-5, the complete variable domain is DVKVTQSSRYLVKRTGEKVFLECVQDMDHENMFWYRQDPGLGLRLIYFSYDVKMKEKGDIPEGYSVSREKKERFSLILESASTNQTSMYLCASTIQGIEETQYFGPGTRLLVL.

The V gene is TRBV7-2, the J gene TRBJ2-3, with 7 bases lining up with TRBD1. V shed 5 bases and J 4 bases; nucleotides not matched to a gene: 6. CDR3 length equals 14 residues. Looked up from germline, CDR1 is SGHTA and CDR2 is FQGNSA. CDR3 nucleotide sequence: TGTGCCAGCAGCCCCTGGGACAGCCCAGATACGCAGTATTTT. It yields the protein CASSPWDSPDTQYF. Full variable domain (remainder filled in from reference TRBV7-2 and TRBJ2-3): GAGVSQSPSNKVTEKGKDVELRCDPISGHTALYWYRQSLGQGLEFLIYFQGNSAPDKSGLPSDRFSAERTGGSVSTLTIQRTQQEDSAVYLCASSPWDSPDTQYFGPGTRLTVL.

The chain carries TRBV4-3 and TRBJ2-2; 7 positions agree with TRBD2. The V and J ends lost 1 base and 6 bases, in that order; junction bases with no gene match: 8. Germline V gives CDR1 LGHNA, CDR2 YSLEER. CDR3 size: 16 residues. The CDR3 bases are TGCGCCAGCAGCCAAGCTGCCTATCGGGGGGCCGGGGAGCTGTTTTTT. Its protein is CASSQAAYRGAGELFF.

The chain is built from TRBV11-3 and TRBJ1-3; D uncertain. Per the germline V gene, CDR1 is SGHNT and CDR2 is YENEEA. This CDR3 comprises 13 residues. V lost 7 bases and J lost 0, with 7 bases in between. CDR3 loop: CASTANSGNTIYF. CDR3 bases: TGTGCCAGCACCGCTAACTCTGGAAACACCATATATTTT.

The V and J genes are TRBV6-5 and TRBJ1-3, with a tentative D call TRBD1 (5 bases). Germline V gene sequence: CDR1 MNHEY, CDR2 SVGAGI. V was trimmed by 0 bases and J by 3 bases, leaving 12 bases between them. CDR3 length: 16 residues. CDR3: CASSYSGQPGGNTIYF. The DNA for the CDR3 is TGTGCCAGCAGTTACTCAGGACAACCGGGTGGAAACACCATATATTTT.